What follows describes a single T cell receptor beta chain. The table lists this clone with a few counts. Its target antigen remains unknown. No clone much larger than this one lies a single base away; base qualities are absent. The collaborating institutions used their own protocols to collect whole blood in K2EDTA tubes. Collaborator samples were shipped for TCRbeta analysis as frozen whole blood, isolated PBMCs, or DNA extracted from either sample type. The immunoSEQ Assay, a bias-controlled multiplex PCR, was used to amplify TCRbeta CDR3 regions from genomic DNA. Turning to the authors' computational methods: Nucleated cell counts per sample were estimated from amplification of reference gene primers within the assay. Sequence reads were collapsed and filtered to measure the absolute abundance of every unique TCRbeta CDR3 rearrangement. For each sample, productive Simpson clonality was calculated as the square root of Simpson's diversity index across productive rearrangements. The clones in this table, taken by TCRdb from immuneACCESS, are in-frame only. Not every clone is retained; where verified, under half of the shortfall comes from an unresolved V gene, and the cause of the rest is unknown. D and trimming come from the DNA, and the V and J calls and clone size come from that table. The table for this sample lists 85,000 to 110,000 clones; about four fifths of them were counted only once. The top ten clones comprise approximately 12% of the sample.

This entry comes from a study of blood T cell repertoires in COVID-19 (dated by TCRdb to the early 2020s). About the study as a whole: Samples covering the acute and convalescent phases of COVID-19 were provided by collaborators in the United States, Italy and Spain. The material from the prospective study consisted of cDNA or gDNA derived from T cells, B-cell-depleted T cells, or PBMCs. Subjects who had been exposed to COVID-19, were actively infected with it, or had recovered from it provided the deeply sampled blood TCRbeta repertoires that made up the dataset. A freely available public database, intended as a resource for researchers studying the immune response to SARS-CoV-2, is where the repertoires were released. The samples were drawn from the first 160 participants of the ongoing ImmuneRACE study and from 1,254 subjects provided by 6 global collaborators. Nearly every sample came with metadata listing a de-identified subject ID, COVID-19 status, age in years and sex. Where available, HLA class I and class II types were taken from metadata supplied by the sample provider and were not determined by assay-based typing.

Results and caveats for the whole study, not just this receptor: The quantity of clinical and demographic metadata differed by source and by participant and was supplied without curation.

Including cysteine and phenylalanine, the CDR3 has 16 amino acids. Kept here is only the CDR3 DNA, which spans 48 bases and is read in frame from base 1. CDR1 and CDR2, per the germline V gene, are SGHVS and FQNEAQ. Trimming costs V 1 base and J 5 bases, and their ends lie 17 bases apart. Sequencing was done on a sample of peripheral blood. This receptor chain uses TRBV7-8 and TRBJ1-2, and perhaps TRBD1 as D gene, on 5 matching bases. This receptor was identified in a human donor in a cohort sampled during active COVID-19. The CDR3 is CASSLEQRQKGYGYTF. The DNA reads TGTGCCAGCAGCTTAGAACAGCGCCAGAAGGGGTATGGCTACACCTTC. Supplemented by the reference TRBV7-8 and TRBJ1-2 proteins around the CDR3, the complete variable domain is GAGVSQSPRYKVAKRGQDVALRCDPISGHVSLFWYQQALGQGPEFLTYFQNEAQLDKSGLPSDRFFAERPEGSVSTLKIQRTQQEDSAVYLCASSLEQRQKGYGYTFGSGTRLTVV.